The sequence of this T cell receptor beta chain was determined in a study of early T cells in non-severe SARS-CoV-2 infection. Across the study: The sequenced material was bulk RNA from unsorted whole blood, and its chains were unpaired. General study points: Matching with VDJdb favored anti-spike CD8 responses (missing private and CD4 specificities).

Individual cDNA molecules were tagged with unique molecular identifiers, the study reported. TCRdb passed the 5' RACE reads through MiXCR, listing each CDR3 protein once. The sample contains around 55,000 distinct CDR3 sequences, over 10% of which appear only once. The V end was cut by 4 bases, the J end by 7 bases, with 7 bases between. CDR1 and CDR2 from the germline V gene are SGHVS and FNYEAQ. This CDR3 has 11 residues. In this sample, this clonotype turned up many times. Its cognate antigen is unknown. The sample comprised whole blood. The origin of this receptor is an adult who was a healthcare worker with PCR-confirmed SARS-CoV-2 infection or an uninfected control (not recorded which). The chain employs TRBV7-6 and TRBJ2-5; D uncertain. This chain's CDR3 is CASSYGGTQYF. CDR3 sequence (DNA): TGTGCCAGCAGCTACGGTGGGACCCAGTACTTC.